This T cell receptor (beta chain) emerged from a study of PD-1 blockade in classical Hodgkin lymphoma. General study points: Baseline TCR diversity was reportedly lower in newly diagnosed patients than healthy donors. CD4+ TCR diversity, unlike CD8+, rose significantly by C4D1.

Here immunoSEQ multiplex PCR was the method, and the copy in TCRdb shows in-frame clones only, minus some. The data contain about 110,000 clones, about 89% of them singletons. The CDR3 spans 13 residues. Germline CDR1 reads SEHNR; CDR2 reads FQNEAQ (reference sequence). The ends were cut back, 5 bases at V and 4 bases at J, with 11 bases in the middle. There was relapse after autologous stem cell transplantation in every patient, and there was variation in brentuximab vedotin exposure. Turning to this clone: Its target is unknown.

This material consisted of peripheral blood mononuclear cells (PBMCs), taken before the second cycle of nivolumab. The V gene is TRBV7-9, the J gene TRBJ2-5, with a tentative D call TRBD1 (5 bases). The TCR comes from a human donor with classical Hodgkin lymphoma. The CDR3 reads CASSTAGSETQYF. In DNA, the CDR3 is TGTGCCAGCAGCACGGCAGGGTCAGAGACCCAGTACTTC.